This T cell receptor beta chain derives from a study of human T cells and chemical hapten exposure. Overall study: Sensitization applied 2% DPC to approximately 2 cm by approximately 2 cm of upper inner arm skin.

Stated time point: pre-sensitization, week 0. Noted treatment: therapeutic diphenylcyclopropenone sensitization with weekly scalp DPC. This clonotype was found a few times. The antigen remains unidentified. Study observations and caveats: After DPC sensitization, TCRs above 1 in 1000 frequency showed no change. Expanded TCRs showed more large CDR3 clusters than pre-sensitization or healthy control sets.

Trimming cost V 7 bases and J 7 bases; bases outside gene matches: 10. Germline CDR1 SGDLS, CDR2 YYNGEE. CDR3 length: 14 residues. One entry per CDR3 protein, called by TCRdb with MiXCR from the RACE reads. Of fewer than 70,000 distinct CDR3 sequences listed, around 7% are singletons. This sequence was found in a woman aged 25 to 39 with alopecia areata. Some clones in this sample may be carry-over from other donors' samples. Sequenced material: whole blood, taken in connection with sensitization to the hapten diphenylcyclopropenone (DPC). The chain employs TRBV9 and TRBJ2-3; 9 nucleotides match TRBD2. The CDR3 reads CASGEAGGQNTQYF. The CDR3 DNA follows: TGTGCCAGCGGAGAAGCGGGGGGACAAAATACGCAGTATTTT.